The clone carrying this T cell receptor beta chain was detected only once. What it binds is unknown. Together with a sample-barcoded 5' primer, a J-beta primer mix was included in a second PCR lasting roughly 6 to 12 cycles. TCRdb fed the 5' RACE reads into MiXCR, producing one record per CDR3 protein. This repertoire shows approximately 600,000 distinct CDR3 sequences, roughly 50% found once; its top ten account for about two fifths. The sample originates from a study of blood T cells in healthy people across ages. Looked up from germline, CDR1 is SGHTA and CDR2 is FQGNSA. This CDR3 is 15 amino acids long. V was clipped by 1 base and J by 6 bases, with 14 bases between them. The study's findings and limits: Diversity was higher, and naive CD4+ cells more numerous, in long-lived donors than in aged donors.

The gene calls are TRBV7-2 and TRBJ2-3, with D perhaps matching TRBD2 (7 bases). Specimen: blood. The source of this sequence is a man in his fifties or sixties in good health. CDR3 loop: CASSLDPGGIDTQYF. In nucleotides, the CDR3 is TGTGCCAGCAGCTTAGATCCGGGGGGCATTGATACGCAGTATTTT.